A selection of T cell receptor beta chains follows, all from one sample in a study of response to subunit inactivated influenza vaccine. TCRdb re-derived calls from the RT-PCR reads in MiXCR, one entry per CDR3 protein. The sample lists around 200,000 distinct CDR3 sequences, around 12% occurring once. These same data were also listed under a study on T cells expressing NK-cell markers.

This material consisted of CD8+ T cells sorted from PBMCs, taken 11 to 12 days after vaccination. The receptors come from a man aged 45 to 65 who received an inactivated influenza vaccine. Both conserved end residues are part of each CDR3. A D gene is named only where the DNA matches it firmly. The size of a clone is reported for some rows only, either as once, few or many, or as a class for expanded clones.

v_gene,j_gene,abundance,d_gene,CDR3nt,CDR3aa
TRBV4-2,TRBJ2-1,NA,TRBD2,TGTGCCAGCAGCCAGCAGGGACTAGCGGGAGTGAATGAGCAGTTCTTC,CASSQQGLAGVNEQFF
TRBV20-1,TRBJ2-1,few,NA,TGCAGTGCTAGAGATCTCGGTCGTAAGTTGTGGGACCTTAACAATGAGCAGTTCTTC,CSARDLGRKLWDLNNEQFF
TRBV7-9,TRBJ2-1,many,TRBD2,TGTGCCGGACAGACTAGCGGGGCAGACAATGAGCAGTTCTTC,CAGQTSGADNEQFF
TRBV7-6,TRBJ2-2,many,NA,TGTGCCAGCAGCTTCGACGGGAACACCGGGGAGCTGTTTTTT,CASSFDGNTGELFF
TRBV4-3,TRBJ2-7,few,NA,TGCGCCAGCAGCCAAGATTGGAATCGAGCCTACGAGCAGTACTTC,CASSQDWNRAYEQYF
TRBV6-5,TRBJ1-6,few,NA,TGTGCCAGCAGTTACTCGATTGATTATAATTCACCCCTCCACTTT,CASSYSIDYNSPLHF
TRBV10-2,TRBJ2-2,many,NA,TGCGCCAGCAGTGGGACACCCCCCGGGGAGCTGTTTTTT,CASSGTPPGELFF
TRBV10-3,TRBJ2-3,NA,TRBD2,TGTGCCATCAGTGTGACTAGCGGTCTCACAGATACGCAGTATTTT,CAISVTSGLTDTQYF
TRBV4-3,TRBJ2-4,few,TRBD1,TGCGCCAGCAGCCTTAGCGTTAGTAGACAGGGGGGCGTAAACATTCAGTACTTC,CASSLSVSRQGGVNIQYF
TRBV2,TRBJ2-1,NA,TRBD2,TGTGCCAGCAGCCGGACTAGCGGGAGGGCCTACAATGAGCAGTTCTTC,CASSRTSGRAYNEQFF
TRBV28,TRBJ1-1,NA,TRBD1,TGTGCCAGCAGTTGGGGGACAGGGAACACTGAAGCTTTCTTT,CASSWGTGNTEAFF
TRBV6-1,TRBJ1-5,few,NA,TGTGCCAGCAGTCCAAGCACCAGGCAGCCCCAGCATTTT,CASSPSTRQPQHF
TRBV6-5,TRBJ2-1,NA,TRBD2,TGTGCCAGCAGTTACACGCGGGGGGCAGCCTACAATGAGCAGTTCTTC,CASSYTRGAAYNEQFF
TRBV7-8,TRBJ2-3,few,NA,TGTGCCAGCAGCCCGGGACTCTTTAGCACAGATACGCAGTATTTT,CASSPGLFSTDTQYF
TRBV12-3/TRBV12-4,TRBJ2-3,few,TRBD2,TGTGCCAGCAGTTCCGGGACTAGCGGGAGTTTCGGCACAGATACGCAGTATTTT,CASSSGTSGSFGTDTQYF
TRBV5-4,TRBJ2-1,NA,TRBD2,TGTGCCAGCAGCTGGGGACTAGCGGGGGGGCCCACAAGTGAGCAGTTCTTC,CASSWGLAGGPTSEQFF
TRBV20-1,TRBJ1-2,NA,NA,TGCAGTGCCCGAGGGGGCTACACCTTC,CSARGGYTF
TRBV7-3,TRBJ2-3,once,NA,TGTGCCAGCAGCTTACCGACAGGGAGGGCCACAGATACGCAGTATTTT,CASSLPTGRATDTQYF
TRBV3-1,TRBJ2-7,few,TRBD1,TGTGCCAGCAGCGACAGGGGTAGCGGCACCTACGAGCAGTACTTC,CASSDRGSGTYEQYF
TRBV12-3/TRBV12-4,TRBJ2-1,few,NA,TGTGCCAGCAACCTTGGGGCAGGGCCCTACAATGAGCAGTTCTTC,CASNLGAGPYNEQFF
TRBV6-6,TRBJ1-2,NA,NA,TGTGCCAGCACCAACGACAGGATTAGCGGCTACACCTTC,CASTNDRISGYTF
TRBV4-1,TRBJ2-7,NA,NA,TGCGCCAGCAGCTCAAGCCCCCAAGGAGGCTACGAGCAGTACTTC,CASSSSPQGGYEQYF
TRBV15,TRBJ2-5,many,TRBD1,TGTGCCACCAGCAGAGATAGGACAGGGGAAGAGACCCAGTACTTC,CATSRDRTGEETQYF
TRBV27,TRBJ2-7,NA,NA,TGTGCCAGCAAAGGGCCCTACGAGCAGTACTTC,CASKGPYEQYF
TRBV15,TRBJ2-7,NA,TRBD1,TGTGCCACCAGCCAGACAGGGTTCACCTACGAGCAGTACTTC,CATSQTGFTYEQYF
TRBV2,TRBJ2-7,NA,TRBD2,TGTGCCAGCAGGAGGGGGCTAGCGGGAGGGCCCCACGAGCAGTACTTC,CASRRGLAGGPHEQYF
TRBV29-1,TRBJ2-3,few,NA,TGCAGCGTTCCCGGTGGAGACTTCACAGATACGCAGTATTTT,CSVPGGDFTDTQYF
TRBV28,TRBJ1-5,NA,NA,TGTGCCAGCAGTTATGGGACGGGCAATCAGCCCCAGCATTTT,CASSYGTGNQPQHF
TRBV7-8,TRBJ2-3,many,NA,TGTGCCAGTGAGGAGGGGGAAACAGATACGCAGTATTTT,CASEEGETDTQYF
TRBV14,TRBJ1-1,few,TRBD1,TGTGCCAGCAGCCCACAGGGGGCGTTCACTGAAGCTTTCTTT,CASSPQGAFTEAFF
TRBV28,TRBJ2-5,NA,TRBD2,TGTGCCAGCAGTTTGTGGGGGGGGTACCAAGAGACCCAGTACTTC,CASSLWGGYQETQYF
TRBV4-1,TRBJ2-7,NA,TRBD1,TGCGCCAGCAGCCAATGGACAGGAGTTAACTACGAGCAGTACTTC,CASSQWTGVNYEQYF
TRBV20-1,TRBJ2-2,few,TRBD2,TGCAGTGCTAGAGATCCCACCCAGAACAGCGGGGTGAACACCGGGGAGCTGTTTTTT,CSARDPTQNSGVNTGELFF
TRBV29-1,TRBJ2-7,few,TRBD2,TGCAGCGTCTGGACTAGCGGGCCGGGGGAGCAGTACTTC,CSVWTSGPGEQYF
TRBV3-1,TRBJ2-3,NA,NA,TGTGCCAGCAGCCAAGAACGGCTGATGAGCACAGATACGCAGTATTTT,CASSQERLMSTDTQYF
TRBV15,TRBJ1-2,few,TRBD1,TGTGCCACCAGCAAGCTGGGACAGCTATATAACTATGGCTACACCTTC,CATSKLGQLYNYGYTF
TRBV7-7,TRBJ2-2,few,NA,TGTGCTAGCAGCTTACCGAACACCGGGGAGCTGTTTTTT,CASSLPNTGELFF
TRBV30,TRBJ2-5,few,TRBD2,TGTGCCTGCGGACTAGCGGGAATCCAAGAGACCCAGTACTTC,CACGLAGIQETQYF
TRBV21-1,TRBJ2-7,once,NA,TGTGCCAGCAGCAAAGCGCTTTTTGGGGACGCAATTAAAACACTCCAGTTGGAGCAGTACTTC,CASSKALFGDAIKTLQLEQYF
TRBV6-4,TRBJ2-2,few,NA,TGTGCCAGCAGTCTTGGTTTGAACGGGGAGCTGTTTTTT,CASSLGLNGELFF
TRBV30,TRBJ1-1,NA,TRBD1,TGTGCCTGGGAAAACAGGGGCCTGAACACTGAAGCTTTCTTT,CAWENRGLNTEAFF
TRBV20-1,TRBJ2-1,NA,TRBD2,TGCAGTGCGGAACAAGCGGGAGGGTGGAATGAGCAGTTCTTC,CSAEQAGGWNEQFF
TRBV20-1,TRBJ2-1,NA,NA,TGCAGTGCTAGGTGGCGGGGCAGGGCCTACAATGAGCAGTTCTTC,CSARWRGRAYNEQFF
TRBV4-1,TRBJ2-1,few,NA,TGCGCCAGCAGCCACCTAGCGTTGGGTGAGCAGTTCTTC,CASSHLALGEQFF
TRBV18,TRBJ2-7,few,NA,TGTGCCAGCTCACCACCCCACAGCTACGAGCAGTACTTC,CASSPPHSYEQYF
TRBV4-1,TRBJ1-5,few,NA,TGCGCCAGCAGCCCGGTCAAGTTTAGCAATCAGCCCCAGCATTTT,CASSPVKFSNQPQHF
TRBV11-1,TRBJ2-5,few,NA,TGTGCCAGCAGCTCGGAGACAGACCAAGAGACCCAGTACTTC,CASSSETDQETQYF
TRBV7-2,TRBJ2-7,few,NA,TGTGCCAGCAGCTTAGGGGGATTAACTTACGAGCAGTACTTC,CASSLGGLTYEQYF
TRBV6-2/TRBV6-3,TRBJ2-1,few,NA,TGTGCCAGCAGTTACTCTGGGACGGTTTACAATGAGCAGTTCTTC,CASSYSGTVYNEQFF
TRBV6-5,TRBJ2-7,few,NA,TGTGCCAGCAGTTACTCCGGACTGTCGAGGGGCTACGAGCAGTACTTC,CASSYSGLSRGYEQYF
TRBV5-6,TRBJ2-7,NA,NA,TGTGCCAGCAGCTTGAGTTCTCAGCACTACGAGCAGTACTTC,CASSLSSQHYEQYF
TRBV4-3,TRBJ2-3,few,NA,TGCGCCAGCAGCCAAGAGCCGGGACCTAACGCGGGAGATACGCAGTATTTT,CASSQEPGPNAGDTQYF
TRBV6-5,TRBJ1-2,many,NA,TGTGCCAGCAGTTACTCGTCTCACTATGGCTACACCTTC,CASSYSSHYGYTF
TRBV6-5,TRBJ1-1,NA,NA,TGTGCCAGCAGTTACGGGGGCGGTGGGAACACTGAAGCTTTCTTT,CASSYGGGGNTEAFF
TRBV27,TRBJ2-6,few,NA,TGTGCCAGCAGTTTAATTTCGTTCTCTGGGGCCAACGTCCTGACTTTC,CASSLISFSGANVLTF
TRBV14,TRBJ2-3,few,TRBD2,TGTGCCAGCAGCCAAGATTATAGCGGGAGTGTCACAGATACGCAGTATTTT,CASSQDYSGSVTDTQYF
TRBV12-3/TRBV12-4,TRBJ2-1,many,TRBD1,TGTGCCAGCAGTTATTCAGGGGGCGCGTACAATGAGCAGTTCTTC,CASSYSGGAYNEQFF